This TCR beta chain was identified during a study of blood T cell repertoires in COVID-19. In the study overall: Specimens from acute and convalescent COVID-19 originated in the United States, Italy and Spain. Sample material is recorded as cDNA or gDNA derived from T cells, B-cell-depleted T cells, or PBMCs.

Germline V gives CDR1 LNHDA, CDR2 SQIVND (reference sequence). With V trimmed by 2 bases and J by 7 bases, 26 bases remained unmatched. CDR3 length: 22 amino acids. Under the authors' procedure: Amplification of reference gene primers provided the estimated nucleated cell counts. The table came from immunoSEQ multiplex PCR; TCRdb's copy has only in-frame clones and leaves some out. That table supplies the V and J calls and clone size; D and trimming were determined from the DNA. The sample lists roughly 76,000 clones; 80% to 95% were seen once. Sequenced: peripheral blood. The V gene is TRBV19, the J gene TRBJ1-4, with 9 bases aligning to TRBD1. The TCR comes from a woman aged 60-70 years with active COVID-19. CDR3 in amino acids: CASSIFSEDRGLRMWSVEKLFF. The CDR3 region has the DNA TGTGCCAGTAGTATATTCTCGGAGGACAGGGGCCTTAGGATGTGGAGCGTTGAAAAACTGTTTTTT. Complete variable domain (other parts from reference TRBV19 and TRBJ1-4): DGGITQSPKYLFRKEGQNVTLSCEQNLNHDAMYWYRQDPGQGLRLIYYSQIVNDFQKGDIAEGYSVSREKKESFPLTVTSAQKNPTAFYLCASSIFSEDRGLRMWSVEKLFFGSGTQLSVL.